This is a list of T cell receptor beta chains from one sample in a study of cytomegalovirus exposure and HLA in healthy donors. Clones were read by immunoSEQ multiplex PCR, and TCRdb kept only the in-frame ones, dropping some. The table includes around 240,000 clones, around 80% detected once. The sample comprised PBMCs. The receptors come from a middle-aged woman in good health and CMV-seropositive. CDR3s include the opening cysteine and the closing phenylalanine or tryptophan. D genes are given only for firm matches. A row's size may be missing; if present it is once, few, many or a size class.

cdr3_aa cdr3_nt j_call clone_size d_call v_call
CASSGTNGETQYF TGCGCCAGCAGTGGGACAAATGGAGAGACCCAGTACTTC TRBJ2-5 - - TRBV10-1
CASSWTSGSGEQHF TGTGCCAGTAGTTGGACTAGCGGGAGTGGGGAGCAGCACTTC TRBJ2-7 - TRBD2 TRBV19
CASTLRAGNTDTQYF TGTGCCAGCACGTTGAGGGCGGGGAACACAGATACGCAGTATTTT TRBJ2-3 - - TRBV9
CASSPFTSTGELFF TGTGCCAGCAGCCCATTCACTAGCACCGGGGAGCTGTTTTTT TRBJ2-2 once - TRBV11-3
CASVNGGGFGVYEQYF TGTGCTAGTGTCAACGGGGGAGGGTTCGGGGTCTACGAGCAGTACTTC TRBJ2-7 - TRBD2 TRBV12-5
CASSPRAGGNTGELFF TGCGCCAGCAGCCCCCGAGCGGGGGGGAACACCGGGGAGCTGTTTTTT TRBJ2-2 - TRBD2 TRBV4-1
CASSFGAGGPDTQYF TGTGCCAGCAGCTTTGGTGCGGGGGGGCCCGATACGCAGTATTTT TRBJ2-3 - TRBD2 TRBV7-6
CASSFAGTGGLTLHF TGTGCCAGCAGCTTTGCCGGGACAGGGGGCTTAACCCTCCACTTT TRBJ1-6 - TRBD1 TRBV7-2
CSSTNRAPVVNSPLHF TGTTCCAGCACGAACAGGGCTCCGGTAGTAAATTCACCCCTCCACTTT TRBJ1-6 once - TRBV7-9
CASSAEQGREKLFF TGTGCCAGCAGTGCGGAACAGGGGCGCGAAAAACTGTTTTTT TRBJ1-4 - TRBD1 TRBV2
CASSEASTGELFF TGTGCCAGCAGTGAAGCGAGCACCGGGGAGCTGTTTTTT TRBJ2-2 - - TRBV6-1
CASSHASGRDNEQFF TGTGCCAGCAGCCACGCTAGCGGGAGGGACAATGAGCAGTTCTTC TRBJ2-1 - TRBD2 TRBV9
CASSVQGMNTEAFF TGTGCCAGCAGTGTTCAGGGCATGAACACTGAAGCTTTCTTT TRBJ1-1 few - TRBV2
CASSLGLAGGSETQYF TGCGCCAGCAGCTTGGGGCTAGCGGGAGGATCCGAGACCCAGTACTTC TRBJ2-5 - TRBD2 TRBV5-1
CASGYPPGLAGGQSDTQYF TGTGCTAGTGGCTACCCACCGGGACTAGCGGGGGGTCAATCAGATACGCAGTATTTT TRBJ2-3 - TRBD2 TRBV12-5
CASSEGGVYEQYF TGTGCCAGCAGCGAGGGTGGAGTCTACGAGCAGTACTTC TRBJ2-7 - - TRBV7-8
CASSLERGKDTQYF TGTGCCAGCAGCTTAGAGCGGGGTAAGGATACGCAGTATTTT TRBJ2-3 few TRBD2 TRBV7-2
CASSSFRTSGASYNEQFF TGTGCCAGCAGCTCCTTTCGGACTAGCGGGGCCTCCTACAATGAGCAGTTCTTC TRBJ2-1 - TRBD2 TRBV7-9
CASRLSGGLAQPQHF TGTGCCAGCAGGTTATCCGGAGGGCTCGCGCAGCCCCAGCATTTT TRBJ1-5 - - TRBV9
CASSSGTSYNEQFF TGTGCCAGCAGCTCCGGGACATCCTACAATGAGCAGTTCTTC TRBJ2-1 - - TRBV7-3
CASSQGPRESEAFF TGCGCCAGCAGCCAAGGTCCCAGGGAAAGTGAAGCTTTCTTT TRBJ1-1 few - TRBV4-3
CASSSGTGGYEQYF TGTGCCAGCAGCTCCGGGACAGGGGGTTACGAGCAGTACTTC TRBJ2-7 - TRBD1 TRBV9
CASSLEGGSYEAFF TGTGCCAGCAGCTTAGAAGGGGGCTCCTATGAAGCTTTCTTT TRBJ1-1 - TRBD1 TRBV7-9
CASSQTGVAEQYF TGTGCCAGCAGCCAGACAGGGGTGGCCGAGCAGTACTTC TRBJ2-7 - TRBD1 TRBV5-8
CASSPLGRGDTQYF TGTGCCAGCAGCCCCCTGGGGCGGGGGGATACGCAGTATTTT TRBJ2-3 - TRBD2 TRBV7-2
CAWSPSSGSGDTQYF TGTGCCTGGAGTCCCTCTAGCGGGAGTGGGGATACGCAGTATTTT TRBJ2-3 - TRBD2 TRBV30
CASSLEITGGNQPQHF TGTGCCAGCAGCTTAGAAATTACAGGGGGCAATCAGCCCCAGCATTTT TRBJ1-5 - TRBD1 TRBV7-2
CASSLVGRSSYNEQFF TGTGCCAGCAGCTTAGTGGGTCGGAGCTCCTACAATGAGCAGTTCTTC TRBJ2-1 few - TRBV7-6
CSGQQGGGSDTQYF TGCAGCGGCCAACAGGGAGGGGGTTCAGATACGCAGTATTTT TRBJ2-3 - - TRBV29-1
CASSSIRRASGAYNEQFF TGTGCCAGCAGTTCCATAAGACGGGCTAGCGGGGCCTACAATGAGCAGTTCTTC TRBJ2-1 - TRBD2 TRBV28
CASSPEASEQAGANVLTF TGTGCCAGCTCACCAGAGGCTAGCGAGCAGGCTGGGGCCAACGTCCTGACTTTC TRBJ2-6 - - TRBV18
CASSFQGRGANVLTF TGTGCCAGCAGCTTCCAGGGCCGTGGGGCCAACGTCCTGACTTTC TRBJ2-6 few - TRBV5-4
CASSEGTNSNQPQHF TGTGCCAGCAGTGAAGGGACAAATAGCAATCAGCCCCAGCATTTT TRBJ1-5 - - TRBV6-1
CAISDPGQTNTEAFF TGTGCCATCAGTGACCCGGGACAGACGAACACTGAAGCTTTCTTT TRBJ1-1 - TRBD1 TRBV10-3
CASSERRRPGNTIYF TGTGCCAGCAGTGAAAGACGGAGGCCTGGAAACACCATATATTTT TRBJ1-3 - - TRBV6-1
CASTRDRGYQPQHF TGCGCCAGTACCCGTGACAGGGGGTATCAGCCCCAGCATTTT TRBJ1-5 - TRBD1 TRBV4-1
CASSQGRRDTEAFF TGTGCCAGCAGCCAAGGACGGAGGGACACTGAAGCTTTCTTT TRBJ1-1 few - TRBV14
CASSLSTGFSEQYF TGTGCCAGCAGCTTATCGACAGGGTTCTCCGAGCAGTACTTC TRBJ2-7 few TRBD1 TRBV11-3
CASLGQGTYGYTF TGTGCCAGCCTCGGGCAGGGGACCTATGGCTACACCTTC TRBJ1-2 - - TRBV27
CASSLRTDTLYGYTF TGTGCCAGCAGTTTAAGGACAGACACTCTCTATGGCTACACCTTC TRBJ1-2 - - TRBV27